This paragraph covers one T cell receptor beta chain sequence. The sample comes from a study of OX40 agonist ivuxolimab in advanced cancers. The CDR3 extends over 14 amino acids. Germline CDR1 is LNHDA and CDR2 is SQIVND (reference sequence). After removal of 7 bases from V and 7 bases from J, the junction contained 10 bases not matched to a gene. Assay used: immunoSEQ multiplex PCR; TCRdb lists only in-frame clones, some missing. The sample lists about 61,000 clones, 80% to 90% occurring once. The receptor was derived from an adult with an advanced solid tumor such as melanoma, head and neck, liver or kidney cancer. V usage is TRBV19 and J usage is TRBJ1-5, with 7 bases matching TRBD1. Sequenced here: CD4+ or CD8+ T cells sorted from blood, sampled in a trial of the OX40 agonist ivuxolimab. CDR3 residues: CASTTGRTRQPQHF. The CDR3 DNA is TGTGCCAGTACGACAGGGAGGACGCGCCAGCCCCAGCATTTT.